This is a list of T cell receptor beta chains from one sample in a study of T cells in Graves' hyperthyroidism and ophthalmopathy. TCRdb re-derived calls from the multiplex PCR reads in MiXCR, one entry per CDR3 protein. The sample holds roughly 510,000 distinct CDR3 sequences; less than 25% are singletons and the top ten take less than 30%. Specimen: blood. These receptor sequences come from a man between 18 and 35 years old with Graves' hyperthyroidism. Both conserved end residues are trimmed from each CDR3.

V gene	J gene	CDR3 protein
TRBV30	TRBJ2-4	AWSVTSFGFDIQY
TRBV12-3/TRBV12-4	TRBJ1-2	ASSPRTASYGYT
TRBV3-1	TRBJ2-5	ASSQIQGPETQY
TRBV29-1	TRBJ1-1	SVESLGGGNTEAF
TRBV5-1	TRBJ2-2	ASSRTLAGSNTGELF
TRBV18	TRBJ2-5	ASSPSGKETQY
TRBV7-9	TRBJ2-1	ASSGLAGASYNEQF
TRBV4-1	TRBJ2-5	ASSPIAGGQIETQY
TRBV3-1	TRBJ1-1	ASSYTGAGAEAF
TRBV6-2/TRBV6-3	TRBJ1-1	ASRTGIRAEAF
TRBV15	TRBJ1-1	ATSREMEAAEAF
TRBV12-3/TRBV12-4	TRBJ2-2	ASSSLDSPGRYGELF
TRBV28	TRBJ2-5	ASNPTRGLGGETQY
TRBV7-3	TRBJ1-1	ASSPPNGGNTEAF
TRBV11-1	TRBJ2-5	ASSLARGLAGGPEETQY
TRBV6-1	TRBJ2-5	ASSETRTQY